The 26 T cell receptor beta chains given below trace back to one sample, sequenced in a study of vaccination effects on CD4 cells after COVID-19. Produced via immunoSEQ multiplex PCR; TCRdb's table is partial and in-frame only. This table holds 45,000 to 50,000 clones, more than 65% found once. With more than 9 days of culture completed, CD4+ T cells were isolated. Their antigens are not known. This sample comprised CD4+ T cells from PBMCs cultured without peptide, obtained before COVID-19 vaccination. These receptors came from a human donor who received a COVID-19 vaccine.

V and J are TRBV3-1 (or the pseudogene TRBV3-2) and TRBJ2-3; D remains unclear. CDR1 and CDR2 (germline): LGHDT, YNNKEL (reference sequence). V lost 3 bases and J 3 bases, leaving 13 bases between the germline ends. This CDR3 comprises 15 residues. Here the CDR3 reads CASSQAGGITDTQYF. CDR3 sequence (DNA): TGTGCCAGCAGCCAGGCCGGCGGTATTACAGATACGCAGTATTTT.

In its sample, this clone was seen a few times. V is TRBV6-2 or TRBV6-3 and J is TRBJ2-1; D gene uncertain. CDR1 and CDR2 (germline): MNHEY, SVGEGT. The CDR3 is 11 amino acids. V was trimmed by 6 bases and J by 10 bases, leaving 10 bases between them. The CDR3 sequence is CASSSATEQFF. The CDR3, as DNA: TGTGCCAGCAGCTCGGCAACCGAGCAGTTCTTC.

This chain joins TRBV30 and TRBJ1-1; tentative D call: TRBD1 (5 bases). Per the germline V gene, CDR1 is GTSNPN and CDR2 is SVGIG (reference sequence). This CDR3 region has 12 residues. V gave up 3 bases and J gave up 6 bases, with 11 bases separating them. The CDR3 here is CAWRPGRAEAFF. For the CDR3, the DNA is TGTGCCTGGAGGCCAGGGCGGGCTGAAGCTTTCTTT.

CDR3 region: CASSLGPGRLDQPQHF. In DNA form, the CDR3 reads TGTGCCAGCAGCTTAGGACCGGGACGGCTTGATCAGCCCCAGCATTTT. The gene calls are TRBV7-9 and TRBJ1-5, with D possibly being TRBD1 (5 bases). The germline V and J ends were trimmed by 1 base and 5 bases, with 15 bases remaining between them. The germline V gene has CDR1 SEHNR and CDR2 FQNEAQ (reference sequence). The CDR3 runs to 16 residues. Full variable domain (missing parts from reference TRBV7-9 and TRBJ1-5): DTGVSQNPRHKITKRGQNVTFRCDPISEHNRLYWYRQTLGQGPEFLTYFQNEAQLEKSRLLSDRFSAERPKGSFSTLEIQRTEQGDSAMYLCASSLGPGRLDQPQHFGDGTRLSIL.

This clone was detected a few times. The rearrangement joins TRBV30 to TRBJ1-5; D is undetermined. Trimming pared 4 bases from V and 0 bases from J, leaving 7 bases between. The CDR3 runs to 13 residues. The germline V gene encodes CDR1 GTSNPN and CDR2 SVGIG (reference sequence). The CDR3 region is CAWKGLSNQPQHF. The CDR3 nucleotides are TGTGCCTGGAAGGGCCTTAGCAATCAGCCCCAGCATTTT.

A few counts support this clone. The genes are TRBV28 and TRBJ2-5; no clear D. The CDR3 runs 14 residues. Deletions cut 2 bases from V and 0 bases from J, with 7 bases between. Germline loops: CDR1 MDHEN, CDR2 SYDVKM. CDR3 bases: TGTGCCAGCAGTTTAGTCAGTTACCAAGAGACCCAGTACTTC. Its protein is CASSLVSYQETQYF.

This clone was detected a few times. The V gene is TRBV10-1, the J gene TRBJ1-6; weak D call: TRBD1 (5 bases). The germline CDR1 and CDR2 sequences are WNHNN and SYGVQD (reference sequence). Trimming removed 2 bases at V and 10 bases at J, with 9 bases between. This CDR3 spans 13 amino acids. The CDR3 region is CASSEQGRSPLHF. DNA of the CDR3: TGCGCCAGCAGTGAGCAGGGAAGATCACCCCTCCACTTT.

This clone has only a few counts. The chain recombines TRBV12-3 or TRBV12-4 with TRBJ1-5; a weak D match, TRBD1 (5 bases). Trimming removed 3 bases from V and 7 bases from J, with 10 bases in between. This CDR3 spans 13 amino acids. In nucleotides, the CDR3 is TGTGCCAGCAGTTTCAGGGTACAGCAGCCCCAGCATTTT. This codes for CASSFRVQQPQHF.

V is TRBV9 and J is TRBJ2-5, with D uncertain. The CDR3 totals 12 residues. Germline CDR1 reads SGDLS; CDR2 reads YYNGEE. V was pared by 4 bases and J by 0 bases, with 4 bases between. CDR3 nucleotide sequence: TGTGCCAGCAGCCCCGACCAAGAGACCCAGTACTTC. This gives the protein CASSPDQETQYF.

V is TRBV9 and J is TRBJ2-7; D might be TRBD2 (5 bases). CDR3 length: 15 residues. Trimming removed 2 bases from V and 3 bases from J, with 15 bases in between. The V gene's germline CDR1 is SGDLS and CDR2 YYNGEE. This CDR3 reads CASSVGPGVRYEQYF. DNA for the CDR3: TGTGCCAGCAGCGTTGGGCCCGGGGTTCGCTACGAGCAGTACTTC.

This clone was observed a few times. This chain connects TRBV11-2 to TRBJ2-5; D remains ambiguous. Trimming removed 3 bases from V and 5 bases from J, with 4 bases in between. CDR3 length equals 11 residues. Germline V gene data show CDR1 as SGHAT and CDR2 as FQNNGV. In nucleotides, the CDR3 is TGTGCCAGCAGCTTGTGGGAGACCCAGTACTTC. Protein product: CASSLWETQYF.

This clone has just a few counts. V gene TRBV5-1 combines with J gene TRBJ1-1; a possible D gene is TRBD1 (5 bases). The CDR3 runs to 14 residues. Trimming pared 4 bases from V and 6 bases from J, leaving 16 bases between. Germline V gene data show CDR1 as SGHRS and CDR2 as YFSETQ. This chain's CDR3 is CASSIGGNVAEAFF. CDR3 in DNA: TGCGCCAGCAGCATCGGGGGTAATGTCGCTGAAGCTTTCTTT. Full variable domain (missing parts from reference TRBV5-1 and TRBJ1-1): KAGVTQTPRYLIKTRGQQVTLSCSPISGHRSVSWYQQTPGQGLQFLFEYFSETQRNKGNFPGRFSGRQFSNSRSEMNVSTLELGDSALYLCASSIGGNVAEAFFGQGTRLTVV.

This chain links TRBV2 with TRBJ1-2, with D possibly being TRBD1 (5 bases). The V gene's germline CDR1 is SNHLY and CDR2 FYNNEI. Trimming removed 4 bases from V and 7 bases from J, with 16 bases in between. The CDR3 sequence is 14 residues long. This chain's CDR3 is CASSVERQGGGYTF. DNA of the CDR3: TGTGCCAGCAGTGTAGAAAGGCAGGGCGGTGGCTACACCTTC. The full variable domain, its missing parts supplied by reference TRBV2 and TRBJ1-2, is EPEVTQTPSHQVTQMGQEVILRCVPISNHLYFYWYRQILGQKVEFLVSFYNNEISEKSEIFDDQFSVERPDGSNFTLKIRSTKLEDSAMYFCASSVERQGGGYTFGSGTRLTVV.

This clone was recorded a few times. The rearrangement joins TRBV11-2 to TRBJ2-7; the match to TRBD1 covers 9 bases. The CDR3 totals 15 residues. The V gene's germline CDR1 is SGHAT and CDR2 FQNNGV. Unmatched junction bases numbered 7, after V lost 4 bases and J lost 3 bases. The CDR3 loop reads CASSSVLGQGYEQYF. CDR3 sequence (DNA): TGTGCCAGCAGCTCAGTACTGGGACAGGGCTACGAGCAGTACTTC.

The gene calls are TRBV5-1 and TRBJ1-2; D unresolved. Per the germline V gene, CDR1 is SGHRS and CDR2 is YFSETQ. This CDR3 is built from 13 residues. The V end lost 0 bases, the J end lost 1 base, and 4 bases lay between the germline ends. The CDR3 is CASSLAGNYGYTF. DNA of the CDR3: TGCGCCAGCAGCTTGGCCGGTAACTATGGCTACACCTTC.

The rearrangement joins TRBV21-1 to TRBJ1-1; TRBD1, the D gene given by the table, was not confirmed from the DNA. TRBV21-1 is described as a pseudogene. The CDR3 sequence is 15 residues long. The CDR3 bases are TGTGCCAGCAGCCTTGCGGGACAGGGTTGGACTGAAGCTTTCTTT. Encoded protein: CASSLAGQGWTEAFF.

This clone appeared a few times. An end of the junction differs from the germline gene, which may be a read error. The chain recombines TRBV7-7 with TRBJ2-1; TRBD2 agrees at 7 bases. The CDR3 sequence is 16 residues long. Germline values: CDR1 SSHAT, CDR2 FNYEAQ (reference sequence). CDR3 in amino acids: CASSARAGRAYNEQFF. DNA of the CDR3: TGTGCTAGCAGCGCAAGAGCGGGAAGGGCCTACAATGAGCAGTTCTTC.

This clone was recorded a few times. The chain links TRBV25-1 to TRBJ1-5, with D perhaps matching TRBD1 (5 bases). CDR3 size: 13 residues. CDR1 is MGHDK and CDR2 is SYGVNS in the germline V gene. V gave up 6 bases and J gave up 5 bases, with 11 bases separating them. Here the CDR3 DNA reads TGTGCCAGCAGCGCAGGGATTCATCAGCCCCAGCATTTT. Encoded protein: CASSAGIHQPQHF.

The chain links TRBV12-5 to TRBJ2-1, with TRBD2 matching over 9 bases. The CDR3 contains 14 residues. After removal of 6 bases from V and 7 bases from J, the junction contained 7 bases not matched to a gene. Germline V lookup: CDR1 LGHNT, CDR2 FRNRAP. CDR3 nucleotide sequence: TGTGCTAGTGGCCTCGCGGGAGGGCCTAATGAGCAGTTCTTC. It encodes CASGLAGGPNEQFF. The full variable domain, its missing parts supplied by reference TRBV12-5 and TRBJ2-1, is DARVTQTPRHKVTEMGQEVTMRCQPILGHNTVFWYRQTMMQGLELLAYFRNRAPLDDSGMPKDRFSAEMPDATLATLKIQPSEPRDSAVYFCASGLAGGPNEQFFGPGTRLTVL.

The CDR3 nucleotides read TGTGCCAGCAGCTTACGGCAGAGAATTACAACTAATGAAAAACTGTTTTTT. Amino acids: CASSLRQRITTNEKLFF. The rearrangement uses TRBV11-2 and TRBJ1-4, with D hard to call. Germline CDR1 SGHAT, CDR2 FQNNGV. This CDR3 is built from 17 residues. V was pared by 2 bases and J by 0 bases, with 13 bases between.

The gene calls are TRBV10-3 and TRBJ1-2; D is possibly TRBD1 (5 bases). The CDR3 consists of 15 residues. Between the trimmed V and J ends, which lost 5 bases and 8 bases, there was a span of 21 bases. CDR1 and CDR2 from the germline V gene are ENHRY and SYGVKD. CDR3 DNA: TGTGCCATCAGTCGGTCTTGGGGGGGGTCTGAAGGCTACACCTTC. It specifies CAISRSWGGSEGYTF.

The chain employs TRBV28 and TRBJ2-3; 13 bases fit TRBD2. The length of the CDR3 is 15 residues. In germline, CDR1 is MDHEN, CDR2 SYDVKM. With V trimmed by 8 bases and J by 1 base, 3 bases remained unmatched. The CDR3 DNA reads TGTGCCAGCTCGGGACTAGCGGGACGCACAGATACGCAGTATTTT. It codes for CASSGLAGRTDTQYF.

The CDR3 loop reads CASSLYGSRTEAFF. CDR3 nucleotide sequence: TGTGCCAGCAGCTTGTATGGTTCCCGCACTGAAGCTTTCTTT. This chain uses TRBV5-6 with TRBJ1-1; D not resolved. This CDR3 is built from 14 residues. Germline loops: CDR1 SGHDT, CDR2 YYEEEE. Trimming took 1 base from V and 4 from J, leaving 11 bases between them.

V and J are TRBV5-4 and TRBJ1-6; perhaps TRBD1 as D (6 bases). Germline V gene lookup returns CDR1 SGHNT and CDR2 YYREEE (reference sequence). V was clipped by 4 bases and J by 15 bases, with 17 bases between them. CDR3 length: 13 residues. The chain's CDR3 is CASSVDGQTLLHF. CDR3 sequence (DNA): TGTGCCAGCAGCGTCGATGGACAGACTCTCCTCCACTTT.

This clone has more than one count but fewer than ten. V and J are TRBV9 and TRBJ2-7, with 7 bases identical to TRBD1. From germline, CDR1 is SGDLS and CDR2 YYNGEE. V dropped 6 bases and J dropped 5; count of bases not matched to a gene: 8. The length of the CDR3 is 13 residues. CDR3 sequence reads: CASTRQGDHEQYF. CDR3 sequence (DNA): TGTGCCAGCACCCGACAGGGAGACCACGAGCAGTACTTC. The full variable domain, with the rest looked up from reference TRBV9 and TRBJ2-7, is DSGVTQTPKHLITATGQRVTLRCSPRSGDLSVYWYQQSLDQGLQFLIQYYNGEERAKGNILERFSAQQFPDLHSELNLSSLELGDSALYFCASTRQGDHEQYFGPGTRLTVT.

J is TRBJ2-5 and V is TRBV6-6, with 13 bases lining up with TRBD2. This CDR3 contains 17 residues. After removal of 5 bases from V and 2 bases from J, the junction contained 8 bases not matched to a gene. Germline CDR1 reads MNHNY; CDR2 reads SVGAGI (reference sequence). As DNA, the CDR3 is TGTGCCAGCAGTCCTAGGAGGACTAGCGGGGGACAAGAGACCCAGTACTTC. As protein: CASSPRRTSGGQETQYF.